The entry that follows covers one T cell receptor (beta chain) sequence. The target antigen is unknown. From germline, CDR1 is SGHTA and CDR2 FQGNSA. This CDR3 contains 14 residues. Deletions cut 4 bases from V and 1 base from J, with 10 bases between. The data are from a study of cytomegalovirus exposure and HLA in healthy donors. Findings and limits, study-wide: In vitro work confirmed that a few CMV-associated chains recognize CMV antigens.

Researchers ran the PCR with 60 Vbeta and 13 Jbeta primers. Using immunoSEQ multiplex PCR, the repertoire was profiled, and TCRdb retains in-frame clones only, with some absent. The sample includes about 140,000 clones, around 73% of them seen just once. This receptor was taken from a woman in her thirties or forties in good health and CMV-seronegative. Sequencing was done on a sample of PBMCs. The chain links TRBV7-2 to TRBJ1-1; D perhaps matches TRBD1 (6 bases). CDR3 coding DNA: TGTGCCAGCAGCTCCGGGACAACGAACACTGAAGCTTTCTTT. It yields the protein CASSSGTTNTEAFF.